The next 24 T cell receptor beta chains were all read from a single sample in a study of T cells after somatic rescue of genetic block. TCRdb's table, derived via immunoSEQ multiplex PCR, lists solely in-frame clones and lacks some. Among about 72,000 clones listed, around 90% were seen once. The sample consisted of peripheral blood mononuclear cells (PBMCs). The receptors stem from a man aged 25-45 years.

This clone was seen a single time. This chain uses TRBV5-5 with TRBJ2-1, with 7 positions matching TRBD1. V was clipped by 1 base and J by 4 bases; unmatched bases: 5. Germline CDR1 SGHKS, CDR2 YYEKEE (reference sequence). The CDR3 totals 15 residues. The CDR3 region has the DNA TGTGCCAGCAGCTTGCTAGGGGGCTTGTACAATGAGCAGTTCTTC. Translating it yields CASSLLGGLYNEQFF.

The V call is TRBV5-1, the J call TRBJ1-2, with a tentative D call TRBD1 (5 bases). Per germline, CDR1 SGHRS and CDR2 YFSETQ. This CDR3 region has 14 residues. V lost 4 bases to trimming and J lost 1 base, with 11 bases between them. DNA for the CDR3: TGCGCCAGCAGCCCCCGGGGGATTAACTATGGCTACACCTTC. This translates into CASSPRGINYGYTF.

The count of this clone is one. The V call is TRBV7-9, the J call TRBJ2-1; the D gene is possibly TRBD1 (6 bases). The ends were cut back, 6 bases at V and 12 bases at J, with 18 bases in the middle. CDR3 length: 13 amino acids. Germline CDR1 SEHNR, CDR2 FQNEAQ (reference sequence). The CDR3 reads CASRGGDTMRQFF. The CDR3 DNA reads as TGTGCCAGCAGAGGGGGTGATACAATGCGGCAGTTCTTC.

The rearrangement links TRBV29-1 to TRBJ2-3; no reliable D call. There are 13 residues in the CDR3. Per germline, CDR1 SQVTM and CDR2 ANQGSEA. V gave up 0 bases and J gave up 1 base, with 5 bases separating them. Here the CDR3 DNA reads TGCAGCGTTGAAGATGGGGGCACAGATACGCAGTATTTT. Translated, it gives CSVEDGGTDTQYF.

The chain joins TRBV5-1 to TRBJ1-4; 7 positions match TRBD1. The germline V gene encodes CDR1 SGHRS and CDR2 YFSETQ. Losses at the gene ends were 1 base for V and 8 bases for J; bases not matched to a gene: 5. This CDR3 spans 14 amino acids. CDR3 nucleotide sequence: TGCGCCAGCAGCTTGAGCAGGGGGGACGAAAAACTGTTTTTT. Its translation is CASSLSRGDEKLFF.

The chain combines TRBV11-2 with TRBJ2-1; no firm D call. The CDR3 runs 16 residues. V was trimmed by 1 base and J by 8 bases, leaving 18 bases between them. Germline V gene sequence: CDR1 SGHAT, CDR2 FQNNGV. This CDR3 reads CASSLGRLVGEDEQFF. The CDR3 nucleotides are TGTGCCAGCAGCTTAGGCCGGCTCGTCGGAGAGGATGAGCAGTTCTTC.

The gene calls are TRBV5-5 and TRBJ1-2; 9 positions match TRBD1. V trimming: 3 bases; J trimming: 7 bases; junction bases outside the gene matches: 7. The CDR3 extends over 14 amino acids. CDR1 is SGHKS, CDR2 YYEKEE, per germline (reference sequence). CDR3 protein: CASSSTTGGSGYTF. The CDR3 DNA is TGTGCCAGCAGCTCAACGACAGGGGGAAGTGGCTACACCTTC. Together with reference TRBV5-5 and TRBJ1-2, the CDR3 gives the full variable domain: DAGVTQSPTHLIKTRGQQVTLRCSPISGHKSVSWYQQVLGQGPQFIFQYYEKEERGRGNFPDRFSARQFPNYSSELNVNALLLGDSALYLCASSSTTGGSGYTFGSGTRLTVV.

The chain has TRBV20-1 and TRBJ2-7, with D uncertain. Germline assignment: CDR1 DFQATT and CDR2 SNEGSKA (reference sequence). The V and J ends lost 5 bases and 7 bases respectively, with 6 bases between them. This CDR3 has 9 amino acids. CDR3 bases: TGCAGTGCTTCCGTAGAGCAGTACTTC. It specifies CSASVEQYF.

V is TRBV29-1 and J is TRBJ2-1, with 7 positions matching TRBD2. With V trimmed by 2 bases and J by 7 bases, 5 bases remained unmatched. Germline V gene lookup returns CDR1 SQVTM and CDR2 ANQGSEA. The CDR3 consists of 13 residues. The CDR3 spells CSVESWTSNEQFF. The DNA for the CDR3 is TGCAGCGTTGAAAGCTGGACTAGTAATGAGCAGTTCTTC.

The chain uses TRBV4-3 and TRBJ2-1; TRBD2 aligns across 11 bases. CDR3 length equals 16 residues. J lost 3 bases, V lost 3 bases, and 4 bases had no gene match. CDR1 and CDR2 from the germline V gene are LGHNA and YSLEER. The CDR3 DNA sequence: TGCGCCAGCAGCCAGGCTACTAGCGGGAGCTACAATGAGCAGTTCTTC. Translating gives CASSQATSGSYNEQFF.

The count of this clone is one. The rearrangement links TRBV6-5 to TRBJ2-3, with 10 bases fitting TRBD2. Germline V CDR1 and CDR2: MNHEY, SVGAGI. V shed 6 bases, J shed 6 bases, and the junction held 12 bases outside the gene matches. This CDR3 region has 16 residues. CDR3 nucleotides: TGTGCCAGCAGCTACAATTTAGCGGGGGGTAGGGATACGCAGTATTTT. As protein: CASSYNLAGGRDTQYF.

The V and J genes are TRBV5-5 and TRBJ2-5; 7 positions match TRBD2. The V and J ends lost 0 bases and 2 bases, in that order; junction bases with no gene match: 4. Germline values: CDR1 SGHKS, CDR2 YYEKEE (reference sequence). The CDR3 length is 15 residues. The CDR3 DNA sequence: TGTGCCAGCAGCTTGGCGCCTAGCGGACAAGAGACCCAGTACTTC. It specifies CASSLAPSGQETQYF.

The count of this clone is one. The V call is TRBV11-2, the J call TRBJ2-7; the match to TRBD1 covers 8 bases. CDR3 length: 15 residues. Unmatched junction bases numbered 9, after V lost 4 bases and J lost 4 bases. Germline V gene data show CDR1 as SGHAT and CDR2 as FQNNGV. The CDR3 region is CASSSPGQDRYEQYF. Here the CDR3 DNA reads TGTGCCAGCAGCTCACCGGGACAGGATCGTTACGAGCAGTACTTC.

J is TRBJ2-3 and V is TRBV29-1; 12 bases line up with TRBD2. Germline CDR1 SQVTM, CDR2 ANQGSEA. The CDR3 is made up of 17 amino acids. Trimming at V came to 4 bases and at J to 3 bases, leaving 11 bases not matched to a gene. The CDR3 spells CSVGASGGASGTDTQYF. DNA for the CDR3: TGCAGCGTTGGGGCTAGCGGGGGGGCCTCGGGTACAGATACGCAGTATTTT.

This clone occurred once. The chain recombines TRBV28 with TRBJ2-2; possibly TRBD2 for D (6 bases). CDR3 length equals 14 residues. The V end lost 10 bases, the J end lost 0 bases, and 12 bases lay between the germline ends. Germline-derived CDR1 and CDR2 are MDHEN and SYDVKM. The CDR3 coding sequence is TGTGCCATTGCCCCGGGGGCGAACACCGGGGAGCTGTTTTTT. Protein: CAIAPGANTGELFF.

The CDR3 protein is CASSVGPSGESRSGANVLTF. DNA for the CDR3: TGTGCCAGCAGCGTAGGACCGTCAGGGGAATCCCGCTCTGGGGCCAACGTCCTGACTTTC. The rearrangement joins TRBV9 to TRBJ2-6; tentative D call: TRBD1 (6 bases). V lost 0 bases to trimming and J lost 0 bases, with 19 bases between them. This CDR3 is 20 amino acids long. CDR1 SGDLS and CDR2 YYNGEE come from the germline V gene.

The count of this clone is one. The chain links TRBV4-3 to TRBJ2-7; D not certain. V was cut by 0 bases and J by 3 bases, with 9 bases left in between. In germline, CDR1 is LGHNA, CDR2 YSLEER. The CDR3 covers 14 residues. The CDR3 DNA is TGCGCCAGCAGCCAAGAGTGGGTAGACTACGAGCAGTACTTC. It translates to CASSQEWVDYEQYF.

The chain employs TRBV6-5 and TRBJ2-1; a weak D match, TRBD1 (6 bases). This CDR3 is 14 amino acids long. V shed 5 bases and J shed 7 bases, with 15 bases lying between them. The V gene's germline CDR1 is MNHEY and CDR2 SVGAGI. The CDR3 sequence: CASSRRQAGNEQFF. The CDR3 DNA reads TGTGCCAGCAGTCGCCGACAGGCCGGGAATGAGCAGTTCTTC.

V usage is TRBV6-5 and J usage is TRBJ1-2, with D hard to call. CDR3 size: 11 residues. Germline assignment: CDR1 MNHEY and CDR2 SVGAGI. The V gene lost 2 bases and the J gene lost 8 bases, with 6 bases spanning the gap. The CDR3 region has the DNA TGTGCCAGCAGTTACGGGATGGGCTACACCTTC. Residues: CASSYGMGYTF.

This chain connects TRBV19 to TRBJ2-5; 9 positions match TRBD2. V was clipped by 4 bases and J by 5 bases; unmatched bases: 2. CDR1 and CDR2 (germline): LNHDA, SQIVND (reference sequence). The CDR3 totals 13 residues. The CDR3 nucleotides read TGTGCCAGTAGTACTAGCGGGGCCGAGACCCAGTACTTC. It translates to CASSTSGAETQYF.

This sequence joins TRBV2 and TRBJ2-3; TRBD1 agrees at 10 bases. The CDR3 has 18 amino acids. CDR1 and CDR2 (germline): SNHLY, FYNNEI. V shed 3 bases and J 4 bases; nucleotides not matched to a gene: 13. The CDR3 loop reads CASSDRSFRDRGSDTQYF. In nucleotides, the CDR3 is TGTGCCAGCAGTGACCGATCCTTCCGGGACAGGGGATCAGATACGCAGTATTTT.

This chain joins TRBV5-5 and TRBJ2-4; no firm D call. CDR3 length equals 13 residues. The V end lost 1 base, the J end lost 8 bases, and 10 bases lay between the germline ends. Germline assignment: CDR1 SGHKS and CDR2 YYEKEE (reference sequence). CDR3: CASSLTQADIQYF. The CDR3 nucleotides are TGTGCCAGCAGCTTGACCCAGGCCGACATTCAGTACTTC.

This rearrangement joins TRBV15 to TRBJ2-1, with a tentative D call TRBD2 (5 bases). V shed 3 bases and J shed 0 bases, with 9 bases lying between them. The CDR3 extends over 15 amino acids. Germline loops: CDR1 LNHNV, CDR2 YYDKDF (reference sequence). The CDR3 protein is CATSSQRSSYNEQFF. Here the CDR3 DNA reads TGTGCCACCAGCAGCCAGCGGTCCTCCTACAATGAGCAGTTCTTC.

The chain links TRBV11-2 to TRBJ1-1; D might be TRBD1 (5 bases). The CDR3 is made up of 14 amino acids. Germline assignment: CDR1 SGHAT and CDR2 FQNNGV. Trimming removed 5 bases at V and 4 bases at J, with 14 bases between. The CDR3: CASSGQGTITEAFF. The CDR3 DNA follows: TGTGCCAGCAGCGGGCAGGGAACCATCACTGAAGCTTTCTTT. Combining the CDR3 with reference TRBV11-2 and TRBJ1-1 gives the whole variable domain EAGVAQSPRYKIIEKRQSVAFWCNPISGHATLYWYQQILGQGPKLLIQFQNNGVVDDSQLPKDRFSAERLKGVDSTLKIQPAKLEDSAVYLCASSGQGTITEAFFGQGTRLTVV.